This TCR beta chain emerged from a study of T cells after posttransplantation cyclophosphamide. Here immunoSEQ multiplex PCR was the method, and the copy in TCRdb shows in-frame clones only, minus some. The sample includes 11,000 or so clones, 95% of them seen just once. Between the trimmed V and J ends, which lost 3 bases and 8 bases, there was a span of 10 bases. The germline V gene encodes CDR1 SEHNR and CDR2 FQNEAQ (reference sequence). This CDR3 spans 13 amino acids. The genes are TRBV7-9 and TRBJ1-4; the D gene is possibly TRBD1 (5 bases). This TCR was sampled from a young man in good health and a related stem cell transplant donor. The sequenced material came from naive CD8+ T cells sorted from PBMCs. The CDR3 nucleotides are TGTGCCAGCAGCTTCCAGGGTACCGAAAAACTGTTTTTT. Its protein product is CASSFQGTEKLFF.